One sample yielded the 25 T cell receptor beta chains listed below, sequenced in a study of cytomegalovirus exposure and HLA in healthy donors. Amplification used 60 Vbeta primers and 13 Jbeta primers. Measured with immunoSEQ multiplex PCR; TCRdb has only the in-frame clones, and not every one. The sample includes about 140,000 clones, over 70% of them seen just once. Sequenced input: PBMCs. These receptors came from a man aged 40-55 years in good health and CMV-seropositive.

The chain joins TRBV4-2 to TRBJ2-6; no clear D. The CDR3 sequence is 15 residues long. Germline CDR1 is LGHNA and CDR2 is YNFKEQ. Trimming took 0 bases from V and 1 from J, leaving 4 bases between them. The CDR3 here is CASSQETSGANVLTF. The CDR3 coding sequence is TGTGCCAGCAGCCAAGAGACTTCTGGGGCCAACGTCCTGACTTTC.

The chain recombines TRBV2 with TRBJ2-2, with D maybe TRBD1 (6 bases). V was pared by 5 bases and J by 3 bases, with 13 bases between. This CDR3 is 15 amino acids long. CDR1 is SNHLY, CDR2 FYNNEI, per germline. The CDR3 DNA follows: TGTGCCAGCAGTTTTGACAGGCAGGACACCGGGGAGCTGTTTTTT. It yields the protein CASSFDRQDTGELFF.

The chain has TRBV7-8 and TRBJ2-2, with D perhaps TRBD1 (6 bases). There are 15 residues in the CDR3. Germline V gene sequence: CDR1 SGHVS, CDR2 FQNEAQ. V lost 4 bases, J lost 2 bases, and 11 bases lay in between. Written as DNA, the CDR3 is TGTGCCAGCAGCTCGTACAGGGACAACACCGGGGAGCTGTTTTTT. This sequence encodes CASSSYRDNTGELFF. The full variable domain, in which reference TRBV7-8 and TRBJ2-2 provide the parts outside the CDR3, is GAGVSQSPRYKVAKRGQDVALRCDPISGHVSLFWYQQALGQGPEFLTYFQNEAQLDKSGLPSDRFFAERPEGSVSTLKIQRTQQEDSAVYLCASSSYRDNTGELFFGEGSRLTVL.

The chain is built from TRBV6-5 and TRBJ2-3, with 7 bases aligning to TRBD1. The CDR3 is 15 residues long. Germline CDR1 MNHEY, CDR2 SVGAGI. J was trimmed by 3 bases and V by 6 bases; bases with no gene match: 9. The CDR3 loop is CASSETQGETDTQYF. CDR3 bases: TGTGCCAGCAGCGAAACGCAGGGGGAAACAGATACGCAGTATTTT.

Comment on this clone: Other DNA sequences in this sample translate to the same CDR3. This chain links TRBV15 with TRBJ1-2; 7 bases are shared with TRBD1. Germline CDR1 is LNHNV and CDR2 is YYDKDF (reference sequence). The CDR3 is 15 amino acids. V shed 0 bases, J shed 7 bases, and the junction held 8 bases outside the gene matches. CDR3 protein: CATSRDRGQGRGYTF. The CDR3 DNA reads TGTGCCACCAGCAGAGATAGGGGGCAGGGCCGTGGCTACACCTTC.

V is TRBV4-3 and J is TRBJ1-1, with 8 bases that match TRBD1. Germline V gene lookup returns CDR1 LGHNA and CDR2 YSLEER. The CDR3 sequence is 18 residues long. Trimming cost V 1 base and J 1 base; bases outside gene matches: 11. CDR3 loop: CASSQGSMWTGTNTEAFF. The CDR3 region has the DNA TGCGCCAGCAGCCAAGGCTCCATGTGGACAGGGACGAACACTGAAGCTTTCTTT.

The chain links TRBV6-5 to TRBJ2-4, with D possibly TRBD2 on 6 matching bases. In germline, CDR1 is MNHEY, CDR2 SVGAGI. The V gene lost 6 bases and the J gene lost 0 bases, with 12 bases spanning the gap. The CDR3 extends over 15 amino acids. For the CDR3, the DNA is TGTGCCAGCAGCCCTCCCGGGGGAGCCAAAAACATTCAGTACTTC. Protein sequence: CASSPPGGAKNIQYF.

V is TRBV27 and J is TRBJ2-5; 7 bases map to TRBD1. The J call may be faulty, since TRBJ2-7 better matches the DNA end. Germline CDR1 MNHEY, CDR2 SMNVEV (reference sequence). There are 14 residues in the CDR3. CDR3 sequence (DNA): TGTGCCAGCAGCCTAACAGGGGCCGGGAACGAGCAGTACTTC. Translated: CASSLTGAGNEQYF.

Here the CDR3 reads CASRPTGLEAFF. The CDR3 bases are TGTGCCAGCAGACCGACAGGGCTTGAAGCTTTCTTT. J is TRBJ1-1 and V is TRBV6-1; 7 bases align to TRBD1. CDR1 is MNHNS, CDR2 SASEGT, per germline. After removal of 6 bases from V and 7 bases from J, the junction contained 5 bases not matched to a gene. This CDR3 contains 12 residues.

Note on this clone: Other nucleotide sequences in the sample specify the same CDR3. This chain uses TRBV7-9 with TRBJ1-6, with 9 nucleotides matching TRBD1. V was pared by 4 bases and J by 5 bases, with 6 bases of the junction left unmatched. Germline CDR1 is SEHNR and CDR2 is FQNEAQ (reference sequence). The CDR3 extends over 16 amino acids. This CDR3 is CASSSWTGVNNSPLHF. CDR3 bases: TGTGCCAGCAGCTCCTGGACAGGGGTTAATAATTCACCCCTCCACTTT.

CDR3: CASSMRGIGYEQYF. The CDR3 DNA follows: TGTGCCAGTAGTATGAGGGGGATCGGGTACGAGCAGTACTTC. The V gene is TRBV19, the J gene TRBJ2-7; D perhaps matches TRBD1 (6 bases). The ends were cut back, 3 bases at V and 4 bases at J, with 13 bases in the middle. The CDR3 covers 14 residues. Looked up from germline, CDR1 is LNHDA and CDR2 is SQIVND (reference sequence).

The V gene is TRBV6-1, the J gene TRBJ2-3, with a possible D match to TRBD2 (6 bases). CDR1 and CDR2 from the germline V gene are MNHNS and SASEGT. Between the trimmed V and J ends, which lost 5 bases and 2 bases, there was a span of 11 bases. The CDR3 has 14 amino acids. CDR3 sequence reads: CASSLAHITDTQYF. The CDR3 nucleotides are TGTGCCAGCAGTCTAGCGCACATCACAGATACGCAGTATTTT.

This chain links TRBV19 with TRBJ2-4; no clear D. The V gene's germline CDR1 is LNHDA and CDR2 SQIVND (reference sequence). The CDR3 consists of 15 residues. Trimming pared 3 bases from V and 0 bases from J, leaving 9 bases between. The CDR3 here is CASSISRGAKNIQYF. In DNA, the CDR3 is TGTGCCAGTAGTATTTCGAGAGGAGCCAAAAACATTCAGTACTTC.

V gene TRBV6-5 combines with J gene TRBJ2-5; TRBD2 aligns across 8 bases. The closer fit of TRBJ2-7 to the DNA end suggests the J call may be wrong. This CDR3 contains 16 residues. Germline CDR1 and CDR2: MNHEY and SVGAGI. As DNA, the CDR3 is TGTGCCAGCAGTTACTCTGCGGGGGGACCGCACTACGAGCAGTACTTC. Translating it yields CASSYSAGGPHYEQYF.

The chain is built from TRBV7-9 and TRBJ2-7; TRBD1 aligns across 9 bases. V was pared by 0 bases and J by 5 bases, with 5 bases of the junction left unmatched. This CDR3 contains 15 residues. Germline V lookup: CDR1 SEHNR, CDR2 FQNEAQ (reference sequence). CDR3 nucleotides: TGTGCCAGCAGCTTAGCCGGGACAGGGCGGAACGAGCAGTACTTC. Amino acid sequence: CASSLAGTGRNEQYF.

The J gene is TRBJ1-5, the V gene TRBV28; 7 bases line up with TRBD1. This CDR3 region has 13 residues. The germline gives CDR1 MDHEN, CDR2 SYDVKM. J was trimmed by 4 bases and V by 5 bases; bases with no gene match: 2. CDR3 in amino acids: CASSDRANQPQHF. In DNA, the CDR3 is TGTGCCAGCAGTGACAGGGCAAATCAGCCCCAGCATTTT.

The V call is TRBV2, the J call TRBJ1-2, with D possibly matching TRBD1 (5 bases). CDR3 size: 15 residues. V lost 7 bases to trimming and J lost 0 bases, with 15 bases between them. CDR1 is SNHLY and CDR2 is FYNNEI in the germline V gene. The CDR3 sequence is CASTGQASANYGYTF. The CDR3 bases are TGTGCCAGCACAGGACAAGCCTCAGCTAACTATGGCTACACCTTC.

This chain joins TRBV30 and TRBJ2-3; D possibly corresponds to TRBD1 (7 bases). Deletions cut 0 bases from V and 3 bases from J, with 19 bases between. The CDR3 runs to 17 residues. Germline V gives CDR1 GTSNPN, CDR2 SVGIG (reference sequence). CDR3 region: CAWSVLRRGPLTDTQYF. The CDR3 region has the DNA TGTGCCTGGAGTGTACTTCGGAGGGGGCCGTTAACAGATACGCAGTATTTT.

This chain links TRBV6-5 with TRBJ2-3; no clear D gene. The germline gives CDR1 MNHEY, CDR2 SVGAGI. The length of the CDR3 is 14 residues. V dropped 0 bases and J dropped 0 bases, with 4 bases sitting between them. DNA of the CDR3: TGTGCCAGCAGTTACTCGACTAGCACAGATACGCAGTATTTT. It encodes CASSYSTSTDTQYF.

The rearrangement uses TRBV27 and TRBJ1-5; D is perhaps TRBD1 (5 bases). V lost 5 bases and J lost 7, with 15 bases in between. The CDR3 loop spans 14 amino acids. Germline loops: CDR1 MNHEY, CDR2 SMNVEV (reference sequence). The CDR3 DNA is TGTGCCAGCAGTCCACTACAGGCGGGGCAGCCCCAGCATTTT. Translating gives CASSPLQAGQPQHF.

This chain connects TRBV9 to TRBJ2-7, with 12 bases aligning to TRBD2. Germline assignment: CDR1 SGDLS and CDR2 YYNGEE. The CDR3 has 16 residues. Trimming took 3 bases from V and 0 from J; bases not matched to a gene: 4. CDR3 coding DNA: TGTGCCAGCAGCGCGGGACTAGCGGGCTTCTCCTACGAGCAGTACTTC. It is translated as CASSAGLAGFSYEQYF.

The chain recombines TRBV5-1 with TRBJ1-2, with 7 bases aligning to TRBD1. The CDR3 length is 15 residues. CDR1 and CDR2 (germline): SGHRS, YFSETQ. Germline trimming cut 4 bases from V and 7 bases from J; bases unmatched to any gene: 13. The CDR3 DNA follows: TGCGCCAGCAGCACCAACAGGGGCGGAGCTGGTGGCTACACCTTC. Translation: CASSTNRGGAGGYTF.

The V gene is TRBV10-2, the J gene TRBJ2-1; 11 bases fit TRBD2. With 1 base clipped from V and 5 bases from J, the junction kept 4 bases outside the gene matches. The CDR3 spans 16 residues. Germline CDR1 WSHSY, CDR2 SAAADI. CDR3 nucleotides: TGCGCCAGCAGTGAGTATGGTAGCGGGAGGGACAATGAGCAGTTCTTC. It yields the protein CASSEYGSGRDNEQFF.

The chain joins TRBV19 to TRBJ1-5; TRBD1 aligns across 7 bases. Trimming took 4 bases from V and 3 from J; bases not matched to a gene: 3. This CDR3 region has 14 residues. Germline V CDR1 and CDR2: LNHDA, SQIVND (reference sequence). The CDR3 protein is CASSSDRVNQPQHF. Here the CDR3 DNA reads TGTGCCAGTAGTAGCGACAGGGTCAATCAGCCCCAGCATTTT.

The chain recombines TRBV9 with TRBJ1-1; unclear D gene. Germline loops: CDR1 SGDLS, CDR2 YYNGEE. Trimming pared 0 bases from V and 3 bases from J, leaving 9 bases between. The CDR3 contains 14 residues. The chain's CDR3 is CASSVVDGYTEAFF. CDR3 sequence (DNA): TGTGCCAGCAGCGTAGTAGACGGGTACACTGAAGCTTTCTTT.